A single sample gave rise to the 18 T cell receptor beta chains below, sequenced in a study of blood T cell repertoires in COVID-19. Produced via immunoSEQ multiplex PCR; TCRdb's table is partial and in-frame only. The sample shows over 250,000 clones, about four fifths of them seen only once. Sequencing was performed on peripheral blood. These TCRs come from a woman between 50 and 59 years old who had recovered from COVID-19.

This sequence joins TRBV12-3 or TRBV12-4 and TRBJ2-1; 8 bases align to TRBD1. Trimming removed 7 bases from V and 13 bases from J; junction bases left unmatched: 12. The CDR3 has 13 amino acids. The CDR3 loop reads CASKYPEDRVQFF. The DNA of the CDR3 is TGTGCCAGCAAGTATCCCGAGGACAGGGTTCAGTTCTTC.

The sample holds many counts of this clone. This chain joins TRBV28 and TRBJ1-2; TRBD1 matches at 10 bases. Germline V CDR1 and CDR2: MDHEN, SYDVKM. The length of the CDR3 is 14 residues. After removal of 3 bases from V and 6 bases from J, the junction contained 4 bases not matched to a gene. CDR3 sequence reads: CASSLTGGLNGYTF. DNA for the CDR3: TGTGCCAGCAGTTTGACAGGGGGCCTGAATGGCTACACCTTC.

The chain employs TRBV6-5 and TRBJ1-6; D not resolved. CDR1 and CDR2 from the germline V gene are MNHEY and SVGAGI. CDR3 length equals 16 residues. V lost 4 bases, J lost 8 bases, and 18 bases lay in between. CDR3 DNA sequence: TGTGCCAGCAGTTCTCGTGGAAGGATGGGCTATTCACCCCTCCACTTT. Amino acids: CASSSRGRMGYSPLHF.

The V call is TRBV30, the J call TRBJ1-6; possibly TRBD1 for D (6 bases). V was trimmed by 4 bases and J by 5 bases, leaving 18 bases between them. This CDR3 has 16 residues. Germline V gene sequence: CDR1 GTSNPN, CDR2 SVGIG (reference sequence). The CDR3 DNA is TGTGCCTGGAAACGAGCTGGGACATTTAATAATTCACCCCTCCACTTT. This sequence encodes CAWKRAGTFNNSPLHF.

The rearrangement joins TRBV10-3 to TRBJ2-3; D might be TRBD2 (5 bases). Germline CDR1 reads ENHRY; CDR2 reads SYGVKD. V gave up 4 bases and J gave up 2 bases, with 10 bases separating them. The CDR3 runs to 14 residues. The CDR3 nucleotides are TGTGCCATCAGTGGAGCGGTGTCCACAGATACGCAGTATTTT. Its protein product is CAISGAVSTDTQYF.

This clone showed up many times. The chain joins TRBV7-9 to TRBJ2-4, with D possibly matching TRBD2 (6 bases). CDR1 is SEHNR and CDR2 is FQNEAQ in the germline V gene (reference sequence). This CDR3 comprises 16 residues. V was shortened by 1 base and J by 1 base, with 11 bases between the two germline ends. The CDR3 loop reads CASSLEKAGAKNIQYF. The CDR3 nucleotides read TGTGCCAGCAGCTTAGAGAAGGCGGGGGCCAAAAACATTCAGTACTTC.

This sequence joins TRBV5-1 and TRBJ1-2, with 10 bases identical to TRBD1. The trim removed 4 bases at V and 4 bases at J, leaving 10 bases unmatched. The CDR3 spans 16 residues. Germline lookup yields CDR1 SGHRS and CDR2 YFSETQ. The CDR3 spells CASSPGTGVFGYGYTF. The DNA for the CDR3 is TGCGCCAGCAGCCCAGGGACAGGGGTGTTCGGCTATGGCTACACCTTC.

This clone was detected a few times. The rearrangement uses TRBV6-4 and TRBJ2-3; perhaps TRBD2 as D (5 bases). The CDR3 has 14 residues. V was clipped by 5 bases and J by 4 bases, with 13 bases between them. CDR1 and CDR2 from the germline V gene are MRHNA and SNTAGT. The CDR3 sequence: CASSPEPAADTQYF. The CDR3 region has the DNA TGTGCCAGCAGTCCCGAACCAGCGGCAGATACGCAGTATTTT.

This chain connects TRBV6-2 or TRBV6-3 to TRBJ2-7; 10 bases align to TRBD1. J was trimmed by 1 base and V by 6 bases; bases with no gene match: 9. The CDR3 has 16 residues. CDR1 and CDR2 from the germline V gene are MNHEY and SVGEGT. As DNA, the CDR3 is TGTGCCAGCAGCCCGGACAGGGGGACCATTTCCTACGAGCAGTACTTC. Protein sequence: CASSPDRGTISYEQYF.

The genes are TRBV30 and TRBJ1-4; weak D call: TRBD1 (5 bases). This CDR3 has 14 amino acids. V lost 4 bases and J lost 5, with 14 bases in between. Germline V gene sequence: CDR1 GTSNPN, CDR2 SVGIG (reference sequence). This CDR3 is CAWTDKGRNEKLFF. The CDR3 DNA follows: TGTGCCTGGACAGACAAGGGGAGGAATGAAAAACTGTTTTTT.

In this sample, this clone turned up a few times. The V gene is TRBV29-1, the J gene TRBJ1-3; tentatively, D is TRBD1 (6 bases). Looked up from germline, CDR1 is SQVTM and CDR2 is ANQGSEA. The CDR3 contains 14 residues. The V end was cut by 6 bases, the J end by 0 bases, with 12 bases between. DNA of the CDR3: TGCAGCGTAGGTACAGGGATCTCTGGAAACACCATATATTTT. This codes for CSVGTGISGNTIYF.

V and J are TRBV5-1 and TRBJ1-1; 7 bases match TRBD1. Germline assignment: CDR1 SGHRS and CDR2 YFSETQ. The J segment lost 5 bases and the V segment lost 5 bases, leaving 12 bases of the junction unmatched. CDR3 length: 15 amino acids. The CDR3 region has the DNA TGCGCCAGCAGGGGTCAACCGACAGGGCGTACTGAAGCTTTCTTT. It codes for CASRGQPTGRTEAFF.

This clone was seen a few times. The chain is built from TRBV28 and TRBJ1-2, with 7 bases fitting TRBD1. This CDR3 spans 14 amino acids. Germline V gene sequence: CDR1 MDHEN, CDR2 SYDVKM. Trimming at V came to 6 bases and at J to 9 bases, leaving 13 bases not matched to a gene. CDR3 coding DNA: TGTGCCAGCAGAACTCCGGGACAGCTTATACGCTACACCTTC. Protein sequence: CASRTPGQLIRYTF.

In this sample, this clone turned up a few times. V is TRBV4-1 and J is TRBJ2-1, with 12 bases lining up with TRBD2. Germline V gives CDR1 MGHRA, CDR2 YSYEKL. The CDR3 totals 15 residues. V was clipped by 1 base and J by 9 bases; unmatched bases: 4. The DNA of the CDR3 is TGCGCCAGCAGCCAAGCTAGCGGGGGGGCTCGTGAGCAGTTCTTC. This sequence encodes CASSQASGGAREQFF.

The gene calls are TRBV29-1 and TRBJ2-3; 9 bases match TRBD1. Germline values: CDR1 SQVTM, CDR2 ANQGSEA. The CDR3 has 13 amino acids. V lost 7 bases, J lost 1 base, and 3 bases stayed unmatched. The CDR3 sequence: CSGRTGGTDTQYF. Here the CDR3 DNA reads TGCAGCGGCCGGACAGGGGGCACAGATACGCAGTATTTT.

The chain links TRBV6-2 or TRBV6-3 to TRBJ2-2, with 9 bases lining up with TRBD2. V lost 2 bases to trimming and J lost 3 bases; unmatched junction nucleotides: 4. The CDR3 has 16 residues. Germline V gene sequence: CDR1 MNHEY, CDR2 SVGEGT. CDR3 in amino acids: CASSYRLAGYTGELFF. CDR3 nucleotide sequence: TGTGCCAGCAGTTACCGCCTAGCGGGATACACCGGGGAGCTGTTTTTT.

The V gene is TRBV4-3, the J gene TRBJ2-4, with no clear D. There are 16 residues in the CDR3. In germline, CDR1 is LGHNA, CDR2 YSLEER. Trimming cost V 1 base and J 8 bases, with 18 bases left between them. This chain's CDR3 is CASSQVAVSPEYIQYF. CDR3 coding DNA: TGCGCCAGCAGCCAAGTCGCTGTTAGCCCAGAGTACATTCAGTACTTC.

The rearrangement links TRBV2 to TRBJ1-5; 7 bases line up with TRBD1. This CDR3 contains 16 residues. Per the germline V gene, CDR1 is SNHLY and CDR2 is FYNNEI. V shed 4 bases, J shed 1 base, and the junction held 7 bases outside the gene matches. This CDR3 reads CASSGQGGASNQPQHF. As DNA, the CDR3 is TGTGCCAGCAGTGGTCAAGGGGGCGCGAGCAATCAGCCCCAGCATTTT.